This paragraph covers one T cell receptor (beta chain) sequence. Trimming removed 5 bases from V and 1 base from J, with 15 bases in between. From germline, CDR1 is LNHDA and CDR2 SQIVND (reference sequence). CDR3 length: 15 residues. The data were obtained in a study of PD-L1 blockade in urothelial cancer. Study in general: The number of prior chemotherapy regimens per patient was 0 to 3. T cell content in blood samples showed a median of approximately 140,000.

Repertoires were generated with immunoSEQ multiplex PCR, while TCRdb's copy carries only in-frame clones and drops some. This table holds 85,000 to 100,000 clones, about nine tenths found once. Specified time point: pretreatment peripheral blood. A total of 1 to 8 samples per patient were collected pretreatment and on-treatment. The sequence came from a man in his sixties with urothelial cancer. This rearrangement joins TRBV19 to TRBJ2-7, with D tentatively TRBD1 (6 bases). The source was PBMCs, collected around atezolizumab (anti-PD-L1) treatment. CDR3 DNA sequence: TGTGCCAGTAGTCCACAGGGATCGGGGTCCTACGAGCAGTACTTC. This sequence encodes CASSPQGSGSYEQYF. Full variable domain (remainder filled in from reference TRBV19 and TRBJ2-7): DGGITQSPKYLFRKEGQNVTLSCEQNLNHDAMYWYRQDPGQGLRLIYYSQIVNDFQKGDIAEGYSVSREKKESFPLTVTSAQKNPTAFYLCASSPQGSGSYEQYFGPGTRLTVT.